This entry lists 21 T cell receptor beta chains sequenced from one sample in a study of T cell responses to AZD1222 COVID-19 vaccine. Profiled with immunoSEQ multiplex PCR; TCRdb holds only in-frame clones, not every one. The sample shows over 150,000 clones, approximately 86% of them seen only once. Sequenced material: peripheral blood, taken on day 0 of AZD1222 vaccination. The receptor set was obtained from an adult in good health.

This clone was found once. The rearrangement joins TRBV28 to TRBJ1-5; D is undetermined. Looked up from germline, CDR1 is MDHEN and CDR2 is SYDVKM. This CDR3 contains 15 residues. V dropped 8 bases and J dropped 3 bases, with 17 bases sitting between them. The chain's CDR3 is CASDRAPSNNQPQHF. DNA of the CDR3: TGTGCCAGCGACCGGGCCCCCAGCAACAATCAGCCCCAGCATTTT.

The rearrangement links TRBV28 to TRBJ2-1, with D maybe TRBD2 (7 bases). This CDR3 has 15 residues. Germline CDR1 reads MDHEN; CDR2 reads SYDVKM. V dropped 6 bases and J dropped 3 bases, with 15 bases sitting between them. The CDR3 DNA follows: TGTGCCAGCAGGGGGGGGCAGGTTAACTACAATGAGCAGTTCTTC. Its protein product is CASRGGQVNYNEQFF.

The V and J genes are TRBV11-2 and TRBJ1-4; possibly TRBD1 for D (5 bases). The length of the CDR3 is 15 residues. V was trimmed by 1 base and J by 14 bases, leaving 20 bases between them. CDR1 and CDR2 (germline): SGHAT, FQNNGV. DNA for the CDR3: TGTGCCAGCAGCTTAGTAGGGGCAGTCCCGGAAACGCTGTTTTTT. Translating it yields CASSLVGAVPETLFF.

This clone was seen a handful of times. The chain recombines TRBV5-1 with TRBJ1-1; TRBD1 aligns across 7 bases. The J segment lost 1 base and the V segment lost 4 bases, leaving 10 bases of the junction unmatched. Germline V CDR1 and CDR2: SGHRS, YFSETQ. The CDR3 extends over 16 amino acids. CDR3 nucleotide sequence: TGCGCCAGCAGCAGGGAGACAGGGTTGGAGAACACTGAAGCTTTCTTT. Protein product: CASSRETGLENTEAFF.

J is TRBJ1-3 and V is TRBV4-2; a weak D match, TRBD1 (6 bases). Germline values: CDR1 LGHNA, CDR2 YNFKEQ. The CDR3 is 17 residues long. V lost 1 base, J lost 4 bases, and 17 bases lay in between. The chain's CDR3 is CASSQVRTGSLGNTIYF. The CDR3 DNA sequence: TGTGCCAGCAGCCAAGTAAGAACAGGGAGCTTAGGAAACACCATATATTTT.

This clone was detected only a few times. This sequence joins TRBV7-9 and TRBJ2-7, with D tentatively TRBD1 (7 bases). CDR1 is SEHNR, CDR2 FQNEAQ, per germline (reference sequence). There are 14 residues in the CDR3. V shed 2 bases and J shed 4 bases, with 12 bases lying between them. Written as DNA, the CDR3 is TGTGCCAGCAGCTTACAGGGGGGAACTTACGAGCAGTACTTC. Amino acids: CASSLQGGTYEQYF.

The chain joins TRBV24-1 to TRBJ2-3, with D perhaps being TRBD1 or TRBD2 (5 bases each). CDR3 size: 16 residues. CDR1 is KGHDR, CDR2 SFDVKD, per germline. V lost 0 bases and J lost 2, with 11 bases in between. DNA of the CDR3: TGTGCCACCAGTGATTTGCAAGAGGGGTACACAGATACGCAGTATTTT. This gives the protein CATSDLQEGYTDTQYF.

The chain employs TRBV6-5 and TRBJ1-1; D is unclear. The germline gives CDR1 MNHEY, CDR2 SVGAGI. V lost 2 bases, J lost 2 bases, and 12 bases lay in between. This CDR3 spans 15 amino acids. The DNA for the CDR3 is TGTGCCAGCAGTTACAGGCCAGGTTTCAACACTGAAGCTTTCTTT. Translated, it gives CASSYRPGFNTEAFF.

The chain couples TRBV6-5 to TRBJ1-4, with D unclear. Germline loops: CDR1 MNHEY, CDR2 SVGAGI. The V and J ends lost 7 bases and 8 bases respectively, with 17 bases between them. This CDR3 is built from 14 residues. CDR3 sequence: CASTKAGLDEKLFF. CDR3 nucleotide sequence: TGTGCCAGCACCAAGGCAGGCCTGGACGAAAAACTGTTTTTT.

The chain recombines TRBV10-2 with TRBJ2-5; 7 bases are a match to TRBD1. V dropped 3 bases and J dropped 3; count of bases not matched to a gene: 4. Looked up from germline, CDR1 is WSHSY and CDR2 is SAAADI. The CDR3 sequence is 14 residues long. For the CDR3, the DNA is TGCGCCAGCAGTGATACAGGGGTCGAAGAGACCCAGTACTTC. Amino acids: CASSDTGVEETQYF.

This chain connects TRBV27 to TRBJ2-7; D gene ambiguous. Germline V lookup: CDR1 MNHEY, CDR2 SMNVEV (reference sequence). Trimming removed 4 bases from V and 2 bases from J, with 15 bases in between. This CDR3 has 15 amino acids. The CDR3 loop is CASSYRAVSTYEQYF. Here the CDR3 DNA reads TGTGCCAGCAGTTACCGGGCCGTTTCCACCTACGAGCAGTACTTC.

The chain couples TRBV30 to TRBJ2-5; 7 bases are a match to TRBD2. The CDR3 contains 15 residues. Germline assignment: CDR1 GTSNPN and CDR2 SVGIG (reference sequence). The V gene end was trimmed by 3 bases and the J gene end by 0 bases; junction bases not matched to a gene: 7. CDR3 region: CAWRAGLPYQETQYF. As DNA, the CDR3 is TGTGCCTGGAGGGCGGGACTACCATACCAAGAGACCCAGTACTTC.

V and J are TRBV9 and TRBJ2-7; D might be TRBD2 (6 bases). The germline V gene has CDR1 SGDLS and CDR2 YYNGEE. CDR3 size: 16 residues. V gave up 3 bases and J gave up 0 bases, with 16 bases separating them. CDR3 sequence reads: CASSAPWGDSSYEQYF. The CDR3 region has the DNA TGTGCCAGCAGCGCCCCGTGGGGGGATAGCTCCTACGAGCAGTACTTC.

This clone was picked up a small number of times. This chain's CDR3 is CASSSTGGPGELFF. The CDR3 nucleotides are TGTGCCAGCAGCTCGACAGGGGGGCCCGGGGAGCTGTTTTTT. J is TRBJ2-2 and V is TRBV7-9; 9 bases match TRBD1. Germline CDR1 reads SEHNR; CDR2 reads FQNEAQ (reference sequence). This CDR3 spans 14 amino acids. V lost 4 bases, J lost 6 bases, and 3 bases stayed unmatched.

V usage is TRBV6-1 and J usage is TRBJ1-2; D is perhaps TRBD1 (6 bases). The CDR3 has 15 residues. Trimming took 2 bases from V and 8 from J, leaving 18 bases between them. Germline V gene lookup returns CDR1 MNHNS and CDR2 SASEGT. The CDR3 region is CASSEIGTLIGGYTF. In DNA, the CDR3 is TGTGCCAGCAGTGAAATCGGGACACTTATAGGAGGCTACACCTTC.

This chain links TRBV28 with TRBJ1-5, with 8 nucleotides matching TRBD1. Losses at the gene ends were 3 bases for V and 0 bases for J; bases not matched to a gene: 10. This CDR3 has 18 amino acids. Germline loops: CDR1 MDHEN, CDR2 SYDVKM. The chain's CDR3 is CASSFIPTTGASNQPQHF. In DNA form, the CDR3 reads TGTGCCAGCAGTTTTATCCCAACGACAGGGGCTAGCAATCAGCCCCAGCATTTT.

Concerning this clone itself: Other DNA sequences within the sample encode an identical CDR3. As DNA, the CDR3 is TGCGCCAGCAGCTTGGCGGGGGGCGCTGGGGCCAACGTCCTGACTTTC. Protein: CASSLAGGAGANVLTF. The chain combines TRBV5-1 with TRBJ2-6, with D possibly matching TRBD2 (7 bases). V was pared by 0 bases and J by 2 bases, with 9 bases between. The germline CDR1 and CDR2 sequences are SGHRS and YFSETQ. The CDR3 is 16 residues long.

CDR3 sequence reads: CAWTLGGGANVLTF. For the CDR3, the DNA is TGTGCCTGGACGCTCGGCGGTGGGGCCAACGTCCTGACTTTC. The V gene is TRBV30, the J gene TRBJ2-6; D is unresolved. There are 14 residues in the CDR3. CDR1 GTSNPN and CDR2 SVGIG come from the germline V gene (reference sequence). Trimming shortened V by 4 bases and J by 3 bases, and 10 bases separated the two germline ends.

This rearrangement joins TRBV19 to TRBJ2-5; tentative D call: TRBD1 (7 bases). The CDR3 sequence is 15 residues long. Germline assignment: CDR1 LNHDA and CDR2 SQIVND (reference sequence). V lost 3 bases to trimming and J lost 3 bases, with 14 bases between them. As DNA, the CDR3 is TGTGCCAGTAGTATTATCCAGGGGGGCAAAGAGACCCAGTACTTC. This translates into CASSIIQGGKETQYF.

This chain joins TRBV9 and TRBJ1-1, with 8 bases aligning to TRBD1. Trimming removed 0 bases from V and 3 bases from J; junction bases left unmatched: 7. The CDR3 spans 16 residues. The germline gives CDR1 SGDLS, CDR2 YYNGEE. The CDR3 nucleotides read TGTGCCAGCAGCGTAGCAGGGGGCGCTGGGTACACTGAAGCTTTCTTT. Translation gives CASSVAGGAGYTEAFF.

The chain couples TRBV4-1 to TRBJ1-4; D is unresolved. The CDR3 length is 17 residues. CDR1 is MGHRA and CDR2 is YSYEKL in the germline V gene. The germline V and J ends were trimmed by 0 bases and 8 bases, with 19 bases remaining between them. The CDR3 loop reads CASSQDANGRGGEKLFF. DNA of the CDR3: TGCGCCAGCAGCCAAGATGCAAACGGGCGGGGAGGCGAAAAACTGTTTTTT.